The text below deals with one T cell receptor (beta chain). Its target is not known. Amplification used 60 Vbeta primers and 13 Jbeta primers. This table comes from immunoSEQ multiplex PCR, and its TCRdb copy is limited to in-frame clones, with some not included. The sample holds approximately 170,000 clones, more than 70% seen once. This CDR3 contains 14 residues. V lost 4 bases to trimming and J lost 0 bases, with 8 bases between them. The germline V gene has CDR1 SGHDT and CDR2 YYEEEE. The source of the sample is a study of cytomegalovirus exposure and HLA in healthy donors. About the study: HLA-typed donors contributed 65 million to 85 million unique TCRs, which were held in an early data release.

General observations from the study: After further analysis at a later stage, 16,951 TCR beta sequences were associated with HLA alleles at 0.05 false discovery rate.

The material sequenced was PBMCs. The chain is built from TRBV5-6 and TRBJ1-5, with D possibly being TRBD1 (5 bases). This sequence originates from a girl aged 5-17 years in good health and CMV-seronegative. The CDR3 loop is CASSPRDSNQPQHF. CDR3 nucleotides: TGTGCCAGCAGCCCCAGGGATAGCAATCAGCCCCAGCATTTT.